This T cell receptor beta chain stems from a study of PD-L1 blockade in urothelial cancer. Time point of the sample: pretreatment peripheral blood. V was pared by 5 bases and J by 3 bases, with 9 bases between. CDR1 is MNHNY, CDR2 SVGAGI, per germline (reference sequence). The CDR3 loop spans 13 amino acids. Data came from immunoSEQ multiplex PCR; TCRdb stores just in-frame clones and leaves some out. This table has approximately 52,000 clones, 65% to 90% appearing once. V and J are TRBV6-6 and TRBJ2-3, with a tentative D call TRBD2 (6 bases). Sequenced here: PBMCs, sampled around atezolizumab (anti-PD-L1) treatment. The source is a man in his 70s with urothelial cancer. Here the CDR3 reads CASSRELTDTQYF. The CDR3 nucleotides are TGTGCCAGCAGTCGGGAGTTGACAGATACGCAGTATTTT.